The rows below give T cell receptor beta chains drawn from one sample of a study of OX40 agonist ivuxolimab in advanced cancers. Some clones are missing from TCRdb's copy, which holds only in-frame ones; the method was immunoSEQ multiplex PCR. The table lists around 100,000 clones, about nine tenths of them singletons. The material sequenced was CD4+ or CD8+ T cells sorted from blood, taken in a trial of the OX40 agonist ivuxolimab. These receptors were collected from an adult with an advanced solid tumor such as melanoma, head and neck, liver or kidney cancer. CDR3s include the opening cysteine and the closing phenylalanine or tryptophan. D genes are given only for firm matches. Part of the rows lack a size; the others show once, few, many or a class for expanded clones.

V,D,J,size,CDR3,DNA
TRBV2,-,TRBJ2-3,-,CASRSSDFSTDTQYF,TGTGCCAGCAGGTCCAGTGACTTTAGCACAGATACGCAGTATTTT
TRBV20-1,-,TRBJ2-7,-,CSARVASEQYF,TGCAGTGCTAGAGTAGCTTCCGAGCAGTACTTC
TRBV28,-,TRBJ2-4,-,CASSSTRQAKNIQYF,TGTGCCAGCAGTTCCACCAGACAGGCCAAAAACATTCAGTACTTC
TRBV7-8,TRBD1,TRBJ2-7,-,CASSQRGGRGLSEQYF,TGTGCCAGCAGCCAGAGAGGGGGCAGGGGGTTGAGCGAGCAGTACTTC
TRBV4-2,-,TRBJ2-1,once,CASSQVEAEYNEQFF,TGTGCCAGCAGCCAAGTTGAGGCGGAGTACAATGAGCAGTTCTTC
TRBV7-2,TRBD1,TRBJ2-2,-,CASSQNAGTGRPGELFF,TGTGCCAGCAGCCAAAATGCGGGGACAGGGCGCCCCGGGGAGCTGTTTTTT
TRBV4-2,-,TRBJ1-3,-,CASSQDGSSGNTIYF,TGTGCCAGCAGCCAAGACGGATCCTCTGGAAACACCATATATTTT
TRBV4-3,TRBD1,TRBJ1-5,once,CASSQDGRGWQPQHF,TGCGCCAGCAGCCAAGATGGCAGGGGGTGGCAGCCCCAGCATTTT
TRBV7-2,TRBD2,TRBJ2-2,-,CASSSAGLRTGELFF,TGTGCCAGCAGCTCAGCGGGACTCCGAACCGGGGAGCTGTTTTTT
TRBV18,-,TRBJ1-2,-,CASSPQTGANYGYTF,TGTGCCAGCTCACCGCAGACTGGAGCTAACTATGGCTACACCTTC
TRBV5-5,-,TRBJ1-4,-,CASSSESRTNQEFF,TGTGCCAGCAGCTCGGAATCTCGGACTAACCAGGAATTTTTT
TRBV9,-,TRBJ1-4,-,CASSVDTGFDEKLFF,TGTGCCAGCAGCGTAGACACAGGGTTCGACGAAAAACTGTTTTTT
TRBV6-5,TRBD2,TRBJ2-1,-,CASSRTSGSYNEQFF,TGTGCCAGCAGCCGGACTAGCGGGAGCTACAATGAGCAGTTCTTC
TRBV5-1,-,TRBJ2-7,-,CASSLAGSSYEQYF,TGCGCCAGCAGCTTGGCAGGAAGCTCCTACGAGCAGTACTTC
TRBV4-2,TRBD2,TRBJ2-7,-,CASSLGSGSSGSYEQYF,TGTGCCAGCAGCCTTGGGAGTGGATCTAGCGGTTCCTACGAGCAGTACTTC
TRBV5-1,-,TRBJ2-7,-,CASSLVGDPYEQYF,TGCGCCAGCAGCTTGGTAGGGGACCCCTACGAGCAGTACTTC
TRBV6-4,TRBD2,TRBJ2-2,-,CASSRTGTSGRFTGELFF,TGTGCCAGCAGTCGTACCGGGACTAGCGGGAGGTTCACCGGGGAGCTGTTTTTT
TRBV19,-,TRBJ2-7,-,CASSPRGGGSHEQYF,TGTGCCAGTAGTCCCCGGGGAGGGGGCTCGCACGAGCAGTACTTC
TRBV9,-,TRBJ2-5,-,CASSGGATPVQETQYF,TGTGCCAGCAGCGGGGGGGCTACCCCCGTACAAGAGACCCAGTACTTC
TRBV7-9,-,TRBJ2-1,-,CASSSGGYNEQFF,TGTGCCAGCAGCTCCGGGGGTTACAATGAGCAGTTCTTC
TRBV27,-,TRBJ1-5,-,CASREWGDLGNQPQHF,TGTGCCAGCAGGGAATGGGGGGATTTAGGCAATCAGCCCCAGCATTTT
TRBV7-8,-,TRBJ1-5,once,CASSLVGSNQPQHF,TGTGCCAGCAGCTTGGTGGGAAGCAATCAGCCCCAGCATTTT
TRBV4-1,TRBD1,TRBJ2-7,-,CASSQWTGDEQYF,TGCGCCAGCAGCCAATGGACAGGGGACGAGCAGTACTTC
TRBV5-1,-,TRBJ2-1,-,CASSPEVAGRYNEQFF,TGCGCCAGCAGCCCGGAGGTGGCGGGAAGATACAATGAGCAGTTCTTC
TRBV7-2,-,TRBJ2-1,-,CASSSTGGGLNEQFF,TGTGCCAGCAGCTCTACAGGGGGGGGACTTAATGAGCAGTTCTTC
TRBV7-9,-,TRBJ1-2,once,CASSSLSATHYGYTF,TGTGCCAGCAGCTCCCTCTCGGCAACCCACTATGGCTACACCTTC
TRBV4-2,TRBD1,TRBJ2-7,-,CASSQEAGGETYEQYF,TGTGCCAGCAGCCAAGAAGCAGGGGGCGAAACTTACGAGCAGTACTTC
TRBV19,TRBD2,TRBJ2-7,-,CATRRLAGGYEQYF,TGTGCCACTAGAAGACTAGCGGGAGGTTACGAGCAGTACTTC
TRBV5-1,-,TRBJ1-1,-,CASSLVSHPDTEAFF,TGCGCCAGCAGCTTGGTCAGCCACCCCGACACTGAAGCTTTCTTT
TRBV15,TRBD2,TRBJ2-7,few,CATSRRGGLAGYEQYF,TGTGCCACCAGCAGGCGAGGGGGACTAGCAGGTTACGAGCAGTACTTC
TRBV27,TRBD2,TRBJ2-1,-,CASSRTSGSGFEQFF,TGTGCCAGCAGCCGGACTAGCGGGAGTGGGTTTGAGCAGTTCTTC
TRBV5-4,TRBD2,TRBJ2-3,-,CASSFLLAGGPDTQYF,TGTGCCAGCAGCTTTCTCCTAGCGGGAGGGCCAGATACGCAGTATTTT
TRBV4-2,-,TRBJ2-5,-,CASSQVRKLETQYF,TGTGCCAGCAGCCAAGTCAGGAAGTTGGAGACCCAGTACTTC
TRBV5-8,-,TRBJ1-4,-,CASSLIGLANEKLFF,TGTGCCAGCAGCTTGATCGGGCTAGCTAATGAAAAACTGTTTTTT
TRBV7-9,-,TRBJ2-3,-,CASSLGSASTDTQYF,TGTGCCAGCAGCTTAGGATCGGCTAGCACAGATACGCAGTATTTT
TRBV7-2,TRBD1,TRBJ2-6,-,CASSLVPQGAVNVLTF,TGTGCCAGCAGCTTAGTCCCTCAGGGGGCGGTCAACGTCCTGACTTTC
TRBV2,-,TRBJ1-5,-,CASSGGRTSNQPQHF,TGTGCCAGCAGTGGGGGACGGACCAGCAATCAGCCCCAGCATTTT
TRBV7-3,TRBD1,TRBJ1-1,-,CASSLTVTGGAFF,TGTGCCAGCAGCTTAACAGTGACAGGGGGAGCTTTCTTT
TRBV27,-,TRBJ2-1,few,CASSLYSPSYNEQFF,TGTGCCAGCAGTTTATACTCCCCTTCCTACAATGAGCAGTTCTTC
TRBV9,-,TRBJ2-1,-,CASSVVSSYNEQFF,TGTGCCAGCAGCGTAGTTAGCTCCTACAATGAGCAGTTCTTC
TRBV19,-,TRBJ2-7,-,CASSMSLGNSYEQYF,TGTGCCAGTAGTATGAGTCTGGGTAATTCCTACGAGCAGTACTTC
TRBV15,TRBD2,TRBJ2-1,-,CATSRGGSTSGPYNEQFF,TGTGCCACCAGCAGAGGTGGGTCGACTAGCGGTCCCTACAATGAGCAGTTCTTC
TRBV5-1,-,TRBJ2-5,-,CASSFIRGQETQYF,TGCGCCAGCAGCTTTATCAGGGGCCAAGAGACCCAGTACTTC
TRBV19,-,TRBJ2-1,-,CASSPLTGSSYNEQFF,TGTGCCAGTAGTCCGCTTACGGGGAGCTCCTACAATGAGCAGTTCTTC
TRBV28,TRBD2,TRBJ2-7,-,CASKLAGVPYEQYF,TGTGCCAGCAAGTTAGCGGGAGTCCCCTACGAGCAGTACTTC
TRBV11-2,-,TRBJ2-7,-,CASSPVPPTLANEQYF,TGTGCCAGCAGCCCGGTACCTCCCACCCTGGCGAACGAGCAGTACTTC
TRBV30,TRBD1,TRBJ2-1,once,CAWNPDRVGTYNEQFF,TGTGCCTGGAACCCCGACAGGGTTGGTACCTACAATGAGCAGTTCTTC
TRBV28,TRBD2,TRBJ2-5,-,CASSDREVMETQYF,TGTGCCAGCAGCGACCGGGAGGTCATGGAGACCCAGTACTTC
TRBV5-6,-,TRBJ1-2,-,CASCTNMYSYGYTF,TGTGCCAGCTGCACAAACATGTATAGCTATGGCTACACCTTC
TRBV5-4,-,TRBJ2-3,-,CASSLAPVADTQYF,TGTGCCAGCAGCTTGGCTCCCGTGGCAGATACGCAGTATTTT
TRBV29-1,TRBD1,TRBJ2-7,once,CNFDRERGEQYF,TGCAACTTCGACAGGGAAAGGGGCGAGCAGTACTTC